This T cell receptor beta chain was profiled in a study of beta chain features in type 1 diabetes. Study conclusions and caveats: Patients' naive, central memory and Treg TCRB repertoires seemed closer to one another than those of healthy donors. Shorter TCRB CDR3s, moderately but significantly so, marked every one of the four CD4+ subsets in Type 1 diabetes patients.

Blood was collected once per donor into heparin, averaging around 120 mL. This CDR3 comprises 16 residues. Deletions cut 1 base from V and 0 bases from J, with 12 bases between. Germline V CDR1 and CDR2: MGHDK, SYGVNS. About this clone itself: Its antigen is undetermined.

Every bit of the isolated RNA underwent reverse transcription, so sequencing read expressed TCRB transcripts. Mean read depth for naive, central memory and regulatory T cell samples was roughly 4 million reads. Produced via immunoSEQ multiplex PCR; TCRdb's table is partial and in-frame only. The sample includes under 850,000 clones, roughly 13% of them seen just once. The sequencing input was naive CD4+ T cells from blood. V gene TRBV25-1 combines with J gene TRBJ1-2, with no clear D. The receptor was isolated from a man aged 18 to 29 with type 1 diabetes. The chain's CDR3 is CASSEFAQSANYGYTF. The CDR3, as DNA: TGTGCCAGCAGTGAATTTGCACAGTCAGCTAACTATGGCTACACCTTC.